This entry is about one T cell receptor beta chain. The data originate from a study of T cell repertoires in cytomegalovirus infection. TCRdb ran MiXCR on the reads and lists one entry per CDR3 protein. The top ten clones hold approximately 13% of a sample with 290,000 or so distinct CDR3 sequences, about 23% of them seen once. The V end lost 3 bases, the J end lost 6 bases, and 11 bases lay between the germline ends. This CDR3 comprises 13 residues. Germline V lookup: CDR1 SNHLY, CDR2 FYNNEI. The sequenced material came from PBMCs. The TCR was taken from a human donor in good health (CMV status not recorded). Some clones in this sample may be carry-over from other donors' samples. V gene TRBV2 combines with J gene TRBJ1-2, with D possibly TRBD1 on 6 matching bases. The CDR3 bases are TGTGCCAGCAGTGAGTACAGGGCAGATGGCTACACCTTC. This translates into CASSEYRADGYTF.